This T cell receptor beta chain is drawn from a study of cytomegalovirus exposure and HLA in healthy donors. Overall study findings and caveats: About 87% or about 30% of the time was how often most TCR beta V segments were productive, according to an earlier analysis.

CDR3 length: 16 amino acids. Germline V gene sequence: CDR1 SGHRS, CDR2 YFSETQ. V shed 4 bases, J shed 7 bases, and the junction held 14 bases outside the gene matches. With regard to this clone: The antigen is not known.

The PCR used 60 Vbeta and 13 Jbeta primers. The method was immunoSEQ multiplex PCR; TCRdb's version includes in-frame clones alone and lacks a portion of them. The sample lists some 150,000 clones, about 79% occurring once. This receptor was taken from a man aged 35 to 55 in good health and CMV-seropositive. Sample: PBMCs. The rearrangement uses TRBV5-1 and TRBJ1-2, with TRBD1 matching over 9 bases. DNA for the CDR3: TGCGCCAGCAGCCCCGTTGCGATACAGGGGGCTTCTGGCTACACCTTC. It codes for CASSPVAIQGASGYTF.